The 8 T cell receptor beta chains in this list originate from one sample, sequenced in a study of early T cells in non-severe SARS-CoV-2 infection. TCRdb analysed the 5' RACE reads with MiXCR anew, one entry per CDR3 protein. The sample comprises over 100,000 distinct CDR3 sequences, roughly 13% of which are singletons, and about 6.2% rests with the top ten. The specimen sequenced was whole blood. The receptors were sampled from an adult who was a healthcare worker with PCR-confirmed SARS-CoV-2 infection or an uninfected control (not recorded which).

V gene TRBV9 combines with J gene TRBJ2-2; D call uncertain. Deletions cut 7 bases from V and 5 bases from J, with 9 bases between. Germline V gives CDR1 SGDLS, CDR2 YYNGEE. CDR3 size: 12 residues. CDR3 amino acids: CASSSFTGELFF. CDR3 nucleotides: TGTGCCAGCTCCTCCTTTACCGGGGAGCTGTTTTTT. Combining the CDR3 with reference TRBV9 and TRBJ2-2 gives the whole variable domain DSGVTQTPKHLITATGQRVTLRCSPRSGDLSVYWYQQSLDQGLQFLIQYYNGEERAKGNILERFSAQQFPDLHSELNLSSLELGDSALYFCASSSFTGELFFGEGSRLTVL.

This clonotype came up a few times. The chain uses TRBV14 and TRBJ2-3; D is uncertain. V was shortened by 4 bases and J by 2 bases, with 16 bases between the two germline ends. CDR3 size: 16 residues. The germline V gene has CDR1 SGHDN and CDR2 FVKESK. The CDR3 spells CASSPLERRNTDTQYF. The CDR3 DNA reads TGTGCCAGCAGCCCCCTCGAAAGACGGAACACAGATACGCAGTATTTT.

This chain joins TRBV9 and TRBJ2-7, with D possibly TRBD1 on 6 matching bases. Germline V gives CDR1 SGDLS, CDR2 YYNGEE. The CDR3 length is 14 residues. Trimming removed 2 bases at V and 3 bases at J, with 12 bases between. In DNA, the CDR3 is TGTGCCAGCAGCGTCGGACAGCTAAACTACGAGCAGTACTTC. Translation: CASSVGQLNYEQYF.

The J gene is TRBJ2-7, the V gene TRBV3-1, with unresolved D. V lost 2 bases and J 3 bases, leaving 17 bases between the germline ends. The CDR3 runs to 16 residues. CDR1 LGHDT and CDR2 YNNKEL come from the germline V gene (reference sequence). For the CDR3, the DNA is TGTGCCAGCAGCCAAAGCCCCGGTCTACCGGACTACGAGCAGTACTTC. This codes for CASSQSPGLPDYEQYF.

The CDR3 nucleotides are TGTGCCAGCAGTTCGGACAGGGGGCGAAAACTGTTTTTT. Translated: CASSSDRGRKLFF. The chain combines TRBV12-3 or TRBV12-4 with TRBJ1-4; 11 nucleotides align to TRBD1. The V and J ends lost 4 bases and 10 bases, in that order; junction bases with no gene match: 2. This CDR3 region has 13 residues.

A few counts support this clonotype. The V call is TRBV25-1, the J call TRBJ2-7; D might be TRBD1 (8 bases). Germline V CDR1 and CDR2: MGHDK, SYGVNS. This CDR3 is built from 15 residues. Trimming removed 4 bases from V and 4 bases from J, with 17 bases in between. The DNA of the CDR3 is TGTGCCAGCAGTGGGAATGACAGGGGAGGGTACGAGCAGTACTTC. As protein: CASSGNDRGGYEQYF.

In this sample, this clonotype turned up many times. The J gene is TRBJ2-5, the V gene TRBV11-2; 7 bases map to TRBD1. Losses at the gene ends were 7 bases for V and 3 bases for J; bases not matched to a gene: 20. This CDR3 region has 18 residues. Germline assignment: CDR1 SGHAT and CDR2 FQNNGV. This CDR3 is CASTSHAGTVSREETQYF. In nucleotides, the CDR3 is TGTGCCAGCACCTCACACGCCGGGACAGTCTCGCGGGAAGAGACCCAGTACTTC.

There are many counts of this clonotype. The CDR3 DNA is TGCGCCAGCAGCTTACCCGGACTAGCGGGGAACAATGAGCAGTTCTTC. Translating it yields CASSLPGLAGNNEQFF. The chain carries TRBV5-1 and TRBJ2-1; TRBD2 agrees at 12 bases. The CDR3 has 16 amino acids. Germline CDR1 and CDR2: SGHRS and YFSETQ. The V gene end was trimmed by 2 bases and the J gene end by 5 bases; junction bases not matched to a gene: 5.